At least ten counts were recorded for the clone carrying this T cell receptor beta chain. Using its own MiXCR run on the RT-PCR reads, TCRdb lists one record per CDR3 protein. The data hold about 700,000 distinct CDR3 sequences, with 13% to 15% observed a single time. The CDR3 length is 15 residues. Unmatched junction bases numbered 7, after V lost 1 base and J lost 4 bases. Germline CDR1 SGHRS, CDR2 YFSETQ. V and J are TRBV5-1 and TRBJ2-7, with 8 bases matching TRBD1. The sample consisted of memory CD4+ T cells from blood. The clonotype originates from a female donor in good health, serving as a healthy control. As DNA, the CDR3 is TGCGCCAGCAGCTTGACAGGGGGAAACGCTTACGAGCAGTACTTC. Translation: CASSLTGGNAYEQYF.